This passage covers 30 T cell receptor beta chains from one sample sequenced in a study of cytomegalovirus exposure and HLA in healthy donors. Both 60 Vbeta primers and 13 Jbeta primers went into the PCR. The method was immunoSEQ multiplex PCR; TCRdb's version includes in-frame clones alone and lacks a portion of them. The sample holds tens of thousands of clones. The source material was PBMCs. All receptors derive from a woman in her thirties or forties in good health and CMV-seropositive.

Its frequency marks this clone as medium-sized. The chain carries TRBV5-6 and TRBJ2-1; unclear D gene. CDR1 SGHDT and CDR2 YYEEEE come from the germline V gene. The CDR3 spans 15 residues. Trimming removed 0 bases from V and 0 bases from J, with 7 bases in between. The CDR3 DNA is TGTGCCAGCAGCTTGGTTACCAGCTCCTACAATGAGCAGTTCTTC. The encoded protein is CASSLVTSSYNEQFF.

The rearrangement links TRBV10-3 to TRBJ2-7; TRBD2 agrees at 13 bases. V trimming: 5 bases; J trimming: 2 bases; junction bases outside the gene matches: 3. Germline V gene data show CDR1 as ENHRY and CDR2 as SYGVKD. The CDR3 is made up of 15 amino acids. CDR3 residues: CAISLGTSGTYEQYF. CDR3 nucleotides: TGTGCCATCAGTCTTGGGACTAGCGGGACCTACGAGCAGTACTTC.

The chain couples TRBV7-9 to TRBJ1-5; TRBD1 is a possible D gene (5 bases). The CDR3 runs to 13 residues. V was shortened by 1 base and J by 5 bases, with 6 bases between the two germline ends. The germline V gene encodes CDR1 SEHNR and CDR2 FQNEAQ (reference sequence). The CDR3 loop is CASSLGGDQPQHF. The DNA for the CDR3 is TGTGCCAGCAGCTTAGGGGGGGATCAGCCCCAGCATTTT.

This chain uses TRBV27 with TRBJ1-4; D is undetermined. The germline V gene has CDR1 MNHEY and CDR2 SMNVEV (reference sequence). The V and J ends lost 3 bases and 5 bases respectively, with 13 bases between them. This CDR3 spans 15 amino acids. The CDR3 loop reads CASSLGGMGNEKLFF. CDR3 nucleotide sequence: TGTGCCAGCAGTTTGGGAGGGATGGGGAATGAAAAACTGTTTTTT. Variable domain in full (rest from reference TRBV27 and TRBJ1-4): EAQVTQNPRYLITVTGKKLTVTCSQNMNHEYMSWYRQDPGLGLRQIYYSMNVEVTDKGDVPEGYKVSRKEKRNFPLILESPSPNQTSLYFCASSLGGMGNEKLFFGSGTQLSVL.

The chain couples TRBV7-2 to TRBJ2-1, with D possibly being TRBD2 (6 bases). The germline CDR1 and CDR2 sequences are SGHTA and FQGNSA. Trimming removed 2 bases at V and 8 bases at J, with 19 bases between. There are 16 residues in the CDR3. In nucleotides, the CDR3 is TGTGCCAGCAGCTTAAAAATCACTAGCATTAGCTATGAGCAGTTCTTC. It codes for CASSLKITSISYEQFF.

V usage is TRBV5-6 and J usage is TRBJ1-2, with TRBD1 identical over 8 bases. The CDR3 is 14 residues long. V was clipped by 4 bases and J by 3 bases; unmatched bases: 5. The germline V gene has CDR1 SGHDT and CDR2 YYEEEE. CDR3 loop: CASSLSGGDYGYTF. CDR3 sequence (DNA): TGTGCCAGCAGCCTATCAGGGGGCGACTATGGCTACACCTTC.

The chain joins TRBV15 to TRBJ2-2; TRBD2 matches 10 bases. The V gene's germline CDR1 is LNHNV and CDR2 YYDKDF (reference sequence). The junction had 11 bases not matched to a gene; V was cut back by 1 base and J by 6 bases. The CDR3 length is 18 residues. CDR3 DNA: TGTGCCACCAGCAGAGCTACATTAGCGGGAGGAAACGCCGGGGAGCTGTTTTTT. Its translation is CATSRATLAGGNAGELFF.

As concerns this clone: One end of the junction varies from germline; a read error may be responsible. The gene calls are TRBV2 and TRBJ2-1; D is perhaps TRBD2 (6 bases). Germline CDR1 reads SNHLY; CDR2 reads FYNNEI. The CDR3 loop spans 13 amino acids. As DNA, the CDR3 is TGTGCCAGCAGAGAAGGGACTTCAAATGAGCAGTTCTTC. Amino acid sequence: CASREGTSNEQFF.

The gene calls are TRBV15 and TRBJ2-6, with D possibly TRBD1 on 6 matching bases. V was cut by 0 bases and J by 4 bases, with 16 bases left in between. Per the germline V gene, CDR1 is LNHNV and CDR2 is YYDKDF (reference sequence). There are 18 residues in the CDR3. CDR3 DNA: TGTGCCACCAGCAGAGATGGTATGGGGGCCTTGGGGGCCAACGTCCTGACTTTC. It codes for CATSRDGMGALGANVLTF. Full variable domain (outside the CDR3, taken from reference TRBV15 and TRBJ2-6): DAMVIQNPRYQVTQFGKPVTLSCSQTLNHNVMYWYQQKSSQAPKLLFHYYDKDFNNEADTPDNFQSRRPNTSFCFLDIRSPGLGDTAMYLCATSRDGMGALGANVLTFGAGSRLTVL.

The chain carries TRBV27 and TRBJ1-1; possibly TRBD1 for D (6 bases). V was trimmed by 5 bases and J by 4 bases, leaving 11 bases between them. Germline values: CDR1 MNHEY, CDR2 SMNVEV (reference sequence). This CDR3 is 13 amino acids long. The CDR3 is CASSVFRGTEAFF. In nucleotides, the CDR3 is TGTGCCAGCAGTGTTTTCAGGGGCACTGAAGCTTTCTTT.

The chain is built from TRBV21-1 and TRBJ2-4; the table names TRBD1, a call not compared with the DNA. TRBV21-1 is listed as a pseudogene. This CDR3 region has 16 residues. The CDR3 is CASSKGRAGAKNIQYF. The CDR3 DNA is TGTGCCAGCAGCAAAGGCAGGGCTGGGGCCAAAAACATTCAGTACTTC.

This sequence joins TRBV5-1 and TRBJ2-5, with D possibly being TRBD1 (5 bases). The V gene's germline CDR1 is SGHRS and CDR2 YFSETQ. V dropped 0 bases and J dropped 2 bases, with 14 bases sitting between them. The CDR3 contains 16 residues. Here the CDR3 reads CASSLAVSGQQETQYF. The CDR3 DNA sequence: TGCGCCAGCAGCTTGGCCGTGTCAGGGCAACAAGAGACCCAGTACTTC. Full variable domain (rest looked up from reference TRBV5-1 and TRBJ2-5): KAGVTQTPRYLIKTRGQQVTLSCSPISGHRSVSWYQQTPGQGLQFLFEYFSETQRNKGNFPGRFSGRQFSNSRSEMNVSTLELGDSALYLCASSLAVSGQQETQYFGPGTRLLVL.

The chain couples TRBV30 to TRBJ2-7; D is possibly TRBD2 (5 bases). CDR3 length equals 15 residues. V lost 0 bases, J lost 5 bases, and 17 bases lay in between. The germline gives CDR1 GTSNPN, CDR2 SVGIG (reference sequence). In nucleotides, the CDR3 is TGTGCCTGGAGTGTAGGTCTCGGAGGTGGGAACGAGCAGTACTTC. It is translated as CAWSVGLGGGNEQYF.

The chain couples TRBV5-1 to TRBJ1-1, with a weak D call TRBD1 (6 bases). Trimming left V 4 bases short and J 0 bases short, with 13 bases between. The V gene's germline CDR1 is SGHRS and CDR2 YFSETQ. The CDR3 has 15 amino acids. CDR3 sequence reads: CASSGGQTLNTEAFF. Here the CDR3 DNA reads TGCGCCAGCAGCGGGGGACAAACCCTGAACACTGAAGCTTTCTTT. The entire variable domain, with the rest obtained from reference TRBV5-1 and TRBJ1-1, is as follows: KAGVTQTPRYLIKTRGQQVTLSCSPISGHRSVSWYQQTPGQGLQFLFEYFSETQRNKGNFPGRFSGRQFSNSRSEMNVSTLELGDSALYLCASSGGQTLNTEAFFGQGTRLTVV.

The V gene is TRBV6-6, the J gene TRBJ1-1; D uncertain. The CDR3 totals 16 residues. Germline loops: CDR1 MNHNY, CDR2 SVGAGI (reference sequence). V was cut by 2 bases and J by 0 bases, with 13 bases left in between. The CDR3 is CASSYRRGGMNTEAFF. Here the CDR3 DNA reads TGTGCCAGCAGTTACCGGCGGGGTGGCATGAACACTGAAGCTTTCTTT.

The chain joins TRBV6-6 to TRBJ1-1; D not resolved. Per germline, CDR1 MNHNY and CDR2 SVGAGI (reference sequence). The V gene lost 6 bases and the J gene lost 3 bases, with 5 bases spanning the gap. This CDR3 has 11 residues. The DNA for the CDR3 is TGTGCCAGCAGATCCTACACTGAAGCTTTCTTT. Its protein is CASRSYTEAFF.

The gene calls are TRBV18 and TRBJ1-2, with D possibly matching TRBD1 (6 bases). The CDR3 consists of 13 residues. V was trimmed by 5 bases and J by 2 bases, leaving 9 bases between them. Per the germline V gene, CDR1 is KGHSH and CDR2 is LQKENI. In DNA form, the CDR3 reads TGTGCCAGCTCAGAAGGACAGAACTATGGCTACACCTTC. It translates to CASSEGQNYGYTF. The full variable domain, completed using reference TRBV18 and TRBJ1-2, is NAGVMQNPRHLVRRRGQEARLRCSPMKGHSHVYWYRQLPEEGLKFMVYLQKENIIDESGMPKERFSAEFPKEGPSILRIQQVVRGDSAAYFCASSEGQNYGYTFGSGTRLTVV.

V usage is TRBV5-6 and J usage is TRBJ1-2, with D tentatively TRBD1 (6 bases). Germline V gives CDR1 SGHDT, CDR2 YYEEEE. V dropped 7 bases and J dropped 9 bases, with 25 bases sitting between them. The CDR3 is made up of 15 amino acids. The CDR3 here is CASSEGTRLLASYTF. The DNA for the CDR3 is TGTGCCAGCTCCGAGGGGACACGGTTGTTGGCGAGCTACACCTTC.

J is TRBJ2-2 and V is TRBV5-1, with D perhaps matching TRBD1 (7 bases). The germline V gene encodes CDR1 SGHRS and CDR2 YFSETQ. The CDR3 loop spans 14 amino acids. Trimming took off 4 bases at V and 5 bases at J, with 12 bases between the two ends. The CDR3 protein is CASSAGQFTGELFF. The CDR3 DNA follows: TGCGCCAGCAGCGCGGGACAGTTTACCGGGGAGCTGTTTTTT. The complete variable domain, with remaining parts taken from reference TRBV5-1 and TRBJ2-2, reads KAGVTQTPRYLIKTRGQQVTLSCSPISGHRSVSWYQQTPGQGLQFLFEYFSETQRNKGNFPGRFSGRQFSNSRSEMNVSTLELGDSALYLCASSAGQFTGELFFGEGSRLTVL.

The J gene is TRBJ2-7, the V gene TRBV28; 7 bases are a match to TRBD1. This CDR3 region has 13 residues. CDR1 MDHEN and CDR2 SYDVKM come from the germline V gene. After removal of 5 bases from V and 5 bases from J, the junction contained 6 bases not matched to a gene. The CDR3 region is CASSNPTGNEQYF. The CDR3 DNA follows: TGTGCCAGCAGTAACCCGACAGGGAACGAGCAGTACTTC.

This chain links TRBV4-1 with TRBJ2-7, with 15 bases lining up with TRBD2. The germline CDR1 and CDR2 sequences are MGHRA and YSYEKL. Trimming removed 3 bases from V and 2 bases from J; junction bases left unmatched: 2. This CDR3 has 16 amino acids. Written as DNA, the CDR3 is TGCGCCAGCAGCCAGGGACTAGCGGGGGGTCCCTACGAGCAGTACTTC. Its protein is CASSQGLAGGPYEQYF.

The chain has TRBV28 and TRBJ1-2; 7 bases fit TRBD1. CDR3 length equals 15 residues. Trimming at V came to 7 bases and at J to 4 bases, leaving 12 bases not matched to a gene. Germline V gene data show CDR1 as MDHEN and CDR2 as SYDVKM. CDR3 sequence: CASNKADRLAYGYTF. CDR3 DNA: TGTGCCAGCAACAAGGCGGACAGGTTGGCCTATGGCTACACCTTC.

J is TRBJ2-5 and V is TRBV11-2; no clear D gene. Germline V CDR1 and CDR2: SGHAT, FQNNGV. The CDR3 has 13 residues. V was pared by 1 base and J by 5 bases, with 8 bases between. The CDR3 coding sequence is TGTGCCAGCAGCTTAGTTCTACGGGAGACCCAGTACTTC. Amino acid sequence: CASSLVLRETQYF.

The chain carries TRBV28 and TRBJ1-5; 7 bases map to TRBD1. The CDR3 contains 15 residues. The trim removed 3 bases at V and 6 bases at J, leaving 8 bases unmatched. Germline CDR1 and CDR2: MDHEN and SYDVKM. Here the CDR3 reads CASSLSRGRTQPQHF. In DNA, the CDR3 is TGTGCCAGCAGTTTGAGCAGGGGGAGAACTCAGCCCCAGCATTTT. Looking up the rest from reference TRBV28 and TRBJ1-5 gives the full variable domain: DVKVTQSSRYLVKRTGEKVFLECVQDMDHENMFWYRQDPGLGLRLIYFSYDVKMKEKGDIPEGYSVSREKKERFSLILESASTNQTSMYLCASSLSRGRTQPQHFGDGTRLSIL.

In nucleotides, the CDR3 is TGTGCCAGCAGCGTCCCGGGGGGCTCTGGAAACACCATATATTTT. Translated: CASSVPGGSGNTIYF. The V gene is TRBV7-2, the J gene TRBJ1-3; possibly TRBD1 for D (5 bases). The CDR3 is 15 amino acids. Germline V gives CDR1 SGHTA, CDR2 FQGNSA. Trimming cost V 5 bases and J 0 bases, with 11 bases left between them.

The chain has TRBV6-4 and TRBJ1-6; a possible D gene is TRBD1 (6 bases). The CDR3 is made up of 14 amino acids. Trimming shortened V by 6 bases and J by 4 bases, and 10 bases separated the two germline ends. CDR1 is MRHNA, CDR2 SNTAGT, per germline. The CDR3 spells CASSSGQYNSPLHF. CDR3 bases: TGTGCCAGCAGCTCAGGACAGTATAATTCACCCCTCCACTTT.

The CDR3 bases are TGCGCCAGCAGTGGGGCCCAGAGGACTAGCGCGAACAATGAGCAGTTCTTC. Residues: CASSGAQRTSANNEQFF. The rearrangement links TRBV10-2 to TRBJ2-1, with 9 nucleotides matching TRBD2. Germline assignment: CDR1 WSHSY and CDR2 SAAADI. Unmatched junction bases numbered 12, after V lost 4 bases and J lost 5 bases. The length of the CDR3 is 17 residues.

The genes are TRBV10-3 and TRBJ2-3, with D unclear. Trimming took off 6 bases at V and 0 bases at J, with 10 bases between the two ends. Looked up from germline, CDR1 is ENHRY and CDR2 is SYGVKD. The CDR3 consists of 14 residues. The CDR3 here is CAISSEMSTDTQYF. The CDR3 nucleotides read TGTGCCATCAGCTCTGAGATGAGCACAGATACGCAGTATTTT.

V and J are TRBV25-1 and TRBJ2-1; possible D gene TRBD2, 5 bases. Germline-derived CDR1 and CDR2 are MGHDK and SYGVNS. This CDR3 is 14 amino acids long. Trimming removed 5 bases at V and 3 bases at J, with 11 bases between. CDR3: CASSRSGVYNEQFF. CDR3 in DNA: TGTGCCAGCAGTCGATCCGGGGTCTACAATGAGCAGTTCTTC.

V and J are TRBV19 and TRBJ2-1, with D perhaps TRBD1 (6 bases). This CDR3 is 15 amino acids long. V was clipped by 10 bases and J by 0 bases, with 16 bases between them. The germline V gene has CDR1 LNHDA and CDR2 SQIVND (reference sequence). The CDR3 bases are TGTGCCACCACCTCTGACAGGAGCTCCTACAATGAGCAGTTCTTC. The encoded protein is CATTSDRSSYNEQFF.